Presented here are 4 T cell receptor beta chains from one specimen sequenced in a study of blood T cell repertoires in COVID-19. TCRdb's copy holds only in-frame clones and misses some; the assay was immunoSEQ multiplex PCR. Among under 200,000 clones listed, 80% to 90% were seen once. The sequenced material came from peripheral blood. All receptors derive from a man aged 35-49 years with active or convalescent COVID-19.

This sequence joins TRBV6-5 and TRBJ1-5, with TRBD1 as a possible D gene (5 bases). V gave up 0 bases and J gave up 6 bases, with 12 bases separating them. The V gene's germline CDR1 is MNHEY and CDR2 SVGAGI. The CDR3 sequence is 15 residues long. The CDR3 DNA is TGTGCCAGCAGTTACTCACGGGGGGTGGGTCAGCCCCAGCATTTT. This codes for CASSYSRGVGQPQHF.

This chain uses TRBV5-4 with TRBJ2-2, with 7 bases that match TRBD2. In germline, CDR1 is SGHNT, CDR2 YYREEE (reference sequence). V lost 2 bases to trimming and J lost 4 bases; unmatched junction nucleotides: 5. The CDR3 runs 15 residues. CDR3 protein: CASSFSGAFTGELFF. CDR3 sequence (DNA): TGTGCCAGCAGCTTCAGCGGGGCCTTCACCGGGGAGCTGTTTTTT.

V usage is TRBV27 and J usage is TRBJ2-1; TRBD2 matches 8 bases. The V gene's germline CDR1 is MNHEY and CDR2 SMNVEV (reference sequence). J lost 9 bases, V lost 2 bases, and 15 bases had no gene match. The CDR3 is 17 residues long. The CDR3 sequence: CASSLRTVGTRLLEQFF. The CDR3 coding sequence is TGTGCCAGCAGTTTAAGGACGGTGGGGACTAGACTTCTTGAGCAGTTCTTC.

The chain employs TRBV5-5 and TRBJ2-2; D unresolved. The CDR3 sequence is 14 residues long. Per the germline V gene, CDR1 is SGHKS and CDR2 is YYEKEE (reference sequence). Trimming took off 2 bases at V and 4 bases at J, with 9 bases between the two ends. CDR3 sequence (DNA): TGTGCCAGCAGCTTAGGAGTGCTCACCGGGGAGCTGTTTTTT. Protein product: CASSLGVLTGELFF.